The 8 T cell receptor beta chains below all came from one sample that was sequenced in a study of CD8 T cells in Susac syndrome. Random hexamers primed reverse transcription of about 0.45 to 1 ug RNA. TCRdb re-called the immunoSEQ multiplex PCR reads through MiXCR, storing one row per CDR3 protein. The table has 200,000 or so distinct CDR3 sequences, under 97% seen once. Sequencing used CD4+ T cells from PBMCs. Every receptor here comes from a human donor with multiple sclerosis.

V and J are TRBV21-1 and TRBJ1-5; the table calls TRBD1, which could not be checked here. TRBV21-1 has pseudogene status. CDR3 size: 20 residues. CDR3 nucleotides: TGTGCCAGCAGCAAACAAACCTACGGACAGGGAGGGCTTAGCAATCAGCCCCAGCATTTT. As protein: CASSKQTYGQGGLSNQPQHF.

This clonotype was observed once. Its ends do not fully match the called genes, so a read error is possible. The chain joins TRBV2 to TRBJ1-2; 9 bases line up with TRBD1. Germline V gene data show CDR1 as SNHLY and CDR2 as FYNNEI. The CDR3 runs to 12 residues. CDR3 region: CAGDRDNYGYTF. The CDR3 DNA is TGTGCCGGGGACAGGGATAACTACGGCTACACCTTC. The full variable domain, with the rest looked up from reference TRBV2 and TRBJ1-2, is EPEVTQTPSHQVTQMGQEVILRCVPISNHLYFYWYRQILGQKVEFLVSFYNNEISEKSEIFDDQFSVERPDGSNFTLKIRSTKLEDSAMYFCAGDRDNYGYTFGSGTRLTVV.

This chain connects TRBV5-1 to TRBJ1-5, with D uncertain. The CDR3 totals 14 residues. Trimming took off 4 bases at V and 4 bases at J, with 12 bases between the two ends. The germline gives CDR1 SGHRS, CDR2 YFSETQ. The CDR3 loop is CASSPDGWNQPQHF. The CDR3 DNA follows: TGCGCCAGCAGCCCGGACGGGTGGAATCAGCCCCAGCATTTT.

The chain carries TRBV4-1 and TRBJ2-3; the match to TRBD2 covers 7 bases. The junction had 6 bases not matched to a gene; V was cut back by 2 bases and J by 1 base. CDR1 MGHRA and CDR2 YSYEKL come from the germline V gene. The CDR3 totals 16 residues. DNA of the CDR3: TGCGCCAGCAGCCAACCTTCGGCGGGGGGCACAGATACGCAGTATTTT. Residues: CASSQPSAGGTDTQYF.

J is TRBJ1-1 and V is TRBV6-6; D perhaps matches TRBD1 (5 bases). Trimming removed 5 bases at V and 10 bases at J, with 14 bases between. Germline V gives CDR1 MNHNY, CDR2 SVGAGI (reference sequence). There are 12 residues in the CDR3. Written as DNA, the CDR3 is TGTGCCAGCAGTCAGACACGGGGGGTAGCTTTCTTT. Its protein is CASSQTRGVAFF.

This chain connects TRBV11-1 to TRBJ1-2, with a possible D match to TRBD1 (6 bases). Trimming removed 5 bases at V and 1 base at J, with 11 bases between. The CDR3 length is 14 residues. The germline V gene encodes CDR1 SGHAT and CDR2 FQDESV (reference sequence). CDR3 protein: CASSAYRVNYGYTF. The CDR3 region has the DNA TGTGCCAGCAGCGCATACAGGGTTAACTATGGCTACACCTTC.

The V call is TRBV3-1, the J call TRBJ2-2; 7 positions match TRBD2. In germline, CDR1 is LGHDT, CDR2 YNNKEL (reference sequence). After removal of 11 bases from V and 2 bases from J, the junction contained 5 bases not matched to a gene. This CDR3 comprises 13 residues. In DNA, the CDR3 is TGTGCCGGGGCTAGCGGAAACACCGGGGAGCTGTTTTTT. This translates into CAGASGNTGELFF. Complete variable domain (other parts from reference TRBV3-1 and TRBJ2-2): DTAVSQTPKYLVTQMGNDKSIKCEQNLGHDTMYWYKQDSKKFLKIMFSYNNKELIINETVPNRFSPKSPDKAHLNLHINSLELGDSAVYFCAGASGNTGELFFGEGSRLTVL.

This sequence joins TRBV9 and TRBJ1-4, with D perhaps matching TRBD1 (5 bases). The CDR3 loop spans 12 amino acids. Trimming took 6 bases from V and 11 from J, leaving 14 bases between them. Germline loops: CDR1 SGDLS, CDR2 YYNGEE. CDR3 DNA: TGTGCCAGCACCCCTGGGGGGGACAAACTGTTTTTT. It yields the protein CASTPGGDKLFF.